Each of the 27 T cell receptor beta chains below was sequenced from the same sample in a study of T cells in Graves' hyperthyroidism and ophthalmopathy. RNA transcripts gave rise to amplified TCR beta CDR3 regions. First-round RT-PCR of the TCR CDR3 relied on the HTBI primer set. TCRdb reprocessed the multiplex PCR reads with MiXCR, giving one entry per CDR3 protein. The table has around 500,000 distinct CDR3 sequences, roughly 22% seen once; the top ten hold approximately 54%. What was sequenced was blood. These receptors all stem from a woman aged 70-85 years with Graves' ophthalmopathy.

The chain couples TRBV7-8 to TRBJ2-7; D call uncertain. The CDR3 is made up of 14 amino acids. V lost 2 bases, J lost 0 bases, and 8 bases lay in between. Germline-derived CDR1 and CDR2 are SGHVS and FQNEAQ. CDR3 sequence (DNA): TGTGCCAGCAGCTTAAGGATAACCTCCTACGAGCAGTACTTC. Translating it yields CASSLRITSYEQYF.

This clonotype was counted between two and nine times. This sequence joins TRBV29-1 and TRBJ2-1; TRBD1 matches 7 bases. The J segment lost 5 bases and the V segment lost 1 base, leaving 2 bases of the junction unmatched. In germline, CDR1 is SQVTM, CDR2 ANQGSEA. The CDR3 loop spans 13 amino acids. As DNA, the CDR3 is TGCAGCGTTGAAGGGACAGGAAACAATGAGCAGTTCTTC. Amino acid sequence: CSVEGTGNNEQFF.

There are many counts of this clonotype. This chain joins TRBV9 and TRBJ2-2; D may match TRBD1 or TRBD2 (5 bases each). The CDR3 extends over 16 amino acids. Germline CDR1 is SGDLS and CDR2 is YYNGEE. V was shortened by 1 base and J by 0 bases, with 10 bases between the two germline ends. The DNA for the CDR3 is TGTGCCAGCAGCGTAAGGGGCGGGCCGAACACCGGGGAGCTGTTTTTT. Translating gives CASSVRGGPNTGELFF.

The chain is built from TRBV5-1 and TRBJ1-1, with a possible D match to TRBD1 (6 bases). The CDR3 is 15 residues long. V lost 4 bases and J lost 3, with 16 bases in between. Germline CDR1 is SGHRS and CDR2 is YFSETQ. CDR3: CASSNQQGKDTEAFF. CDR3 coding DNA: TGCGCCAGCAGCAATCAACAGGGCAAAGACACTGAAGCTTTCTTT. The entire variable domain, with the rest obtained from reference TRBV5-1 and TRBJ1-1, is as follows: KAGVTQTPRYLIKTRGQQVTLSCSPISGHRSVSWYQQTPGQGLQFLFEYFSETQRNKGNFPGRFSGRQFSNSRSEMNVSTLELGDSALYLCASSNQQGKDTEAFFGQGTRLTVV.

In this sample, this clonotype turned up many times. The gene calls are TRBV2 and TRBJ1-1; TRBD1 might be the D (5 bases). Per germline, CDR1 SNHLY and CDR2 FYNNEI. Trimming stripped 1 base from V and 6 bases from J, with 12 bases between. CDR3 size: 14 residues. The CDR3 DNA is TGTGCCAGCAGTGAAGTTTGGGGGACCTCTGAAGCTTTCTTT. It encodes CASSEVWGTSEAFF.

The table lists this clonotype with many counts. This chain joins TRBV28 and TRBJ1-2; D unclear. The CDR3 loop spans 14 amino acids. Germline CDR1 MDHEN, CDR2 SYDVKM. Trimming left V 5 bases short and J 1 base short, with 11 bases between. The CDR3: CASSNAGDNYGYTF. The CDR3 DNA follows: TGTGCCAGCAGTAATGCCGGGGATAACTATGGCTACACCTTC.

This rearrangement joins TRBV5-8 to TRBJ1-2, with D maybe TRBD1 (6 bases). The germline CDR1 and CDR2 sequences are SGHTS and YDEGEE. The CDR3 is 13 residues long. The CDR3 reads CVSEGQTTYGYTF. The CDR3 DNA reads TGTGTCAGTGAAGGACAGACCACATATGGCTACACCTTC.

The CDR3 sequence is CSANHGSEQYF. CDR3 DNA: TGCAGTGCGAACCACGGGTCCGAGCAGTACTTC. V is TRBV20-1 and J is TRBJ2-7; no clear D. The CDR3 runs to 11 residues. Per the germline V gene, CDR1 is DFQATT and CDR2 is SNEGSKA (reference sequence). V was shortened by 6 bases and J by 6 bases, with 12 bases between the two germline ends.

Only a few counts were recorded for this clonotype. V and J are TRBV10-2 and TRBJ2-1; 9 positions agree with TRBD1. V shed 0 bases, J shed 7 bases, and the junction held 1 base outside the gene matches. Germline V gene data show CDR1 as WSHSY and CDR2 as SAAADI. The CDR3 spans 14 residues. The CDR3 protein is CASSESGTGNEQFF. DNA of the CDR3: TGCGCCAGCAGTGAGTCAGGGACAGGGAATGAGCAGTTCTTC.

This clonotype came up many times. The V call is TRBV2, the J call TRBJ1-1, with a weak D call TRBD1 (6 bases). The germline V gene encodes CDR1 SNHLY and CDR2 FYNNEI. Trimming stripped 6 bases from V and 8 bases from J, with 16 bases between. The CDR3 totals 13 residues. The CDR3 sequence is CASSATGHNEAFF. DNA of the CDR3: TGTGCCAGCAGCGCAACAGGGCACAACGAAGCTTTCTTT.

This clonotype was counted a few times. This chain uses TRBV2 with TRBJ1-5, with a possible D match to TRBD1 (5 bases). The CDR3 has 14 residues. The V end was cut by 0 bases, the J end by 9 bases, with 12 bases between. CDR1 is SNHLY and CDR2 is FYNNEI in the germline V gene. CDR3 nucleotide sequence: TGTGCCAGCAGTGAAGCGGCCCCAGGGCTGCCCCAGCATTTT. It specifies CASSEAAPGLPQHF. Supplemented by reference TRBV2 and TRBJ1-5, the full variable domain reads EPEVTQTPSHQVTQMGQEVILRCVPISNHLYFYWYRQILGQKVEFLVSFYNNEISEKSEIFDDQFSVERPDGSNFTLKIRSTKLEDSAMYFCASSEAAPGLPQHFGDGTRLSIL.

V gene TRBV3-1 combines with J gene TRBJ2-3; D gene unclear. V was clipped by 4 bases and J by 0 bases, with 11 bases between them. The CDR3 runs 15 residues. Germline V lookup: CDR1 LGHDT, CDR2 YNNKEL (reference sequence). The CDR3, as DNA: TGTGCCAGCAGCCCATGGGCCAGTAGCACAGATACGCAGTATTTT. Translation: CASSPWASSTDTQYF.

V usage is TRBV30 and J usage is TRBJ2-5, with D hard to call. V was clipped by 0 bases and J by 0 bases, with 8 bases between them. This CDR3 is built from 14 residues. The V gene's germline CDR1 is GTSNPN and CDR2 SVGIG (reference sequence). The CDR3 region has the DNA TGTGCCTGGAGTGTACTGGGGTACCAAGAGACCCAGTACTTC. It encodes CAWSVLGYQETQYF.

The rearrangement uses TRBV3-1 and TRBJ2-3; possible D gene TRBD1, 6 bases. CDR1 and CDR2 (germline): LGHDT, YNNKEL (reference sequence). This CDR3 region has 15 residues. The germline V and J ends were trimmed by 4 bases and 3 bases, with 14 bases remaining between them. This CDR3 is CASSPTRQATDTQYF. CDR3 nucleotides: TGTGCCAGCAGCCCGACCCGACAGGCAACAGATACGCAGTATTTT.

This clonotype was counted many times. In DNA form, the CDR3 reads TGTGCCAGCAGTTTGGGGTCTAGCATCTACCAAGAGACCCAGTACTTC. Translating it yields CASSLGSSIYQETQYF. This chain uses TRBV12-3 or TRBV12-4 with TRBJ2-5; D may be TRBD2 (5 bases). The CDR3 has 16 residues. V was clipped by 3 bases and J by 0 bases, with 14 bases between them.

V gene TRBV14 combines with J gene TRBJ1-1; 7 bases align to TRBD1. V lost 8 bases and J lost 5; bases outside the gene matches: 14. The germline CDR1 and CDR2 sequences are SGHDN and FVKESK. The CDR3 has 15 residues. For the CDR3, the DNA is TGTGCCAGCCGGGTAACAGGGGCCCAACGTACTGAAGCTTTCTTT. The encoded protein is CASRVTGAQRTEAFF.

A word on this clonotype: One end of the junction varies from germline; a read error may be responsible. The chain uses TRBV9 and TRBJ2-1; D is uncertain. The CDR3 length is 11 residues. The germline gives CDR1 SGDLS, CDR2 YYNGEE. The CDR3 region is CPSSVDWSKFF. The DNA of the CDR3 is TGTCCCAGCAGCGTAGATTGGTCAAAGTTCTTC. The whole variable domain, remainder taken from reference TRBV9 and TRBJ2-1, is DSGVTQTPKHLITATGQRVTLRCSPRSGDLSVYWYQQSLDQGLQFLIQYYNGEERAKGNILERFSAQQFPDLHSELNLSSLELGDSALYFCPSSVDWSKFFGPGTRLTVL.

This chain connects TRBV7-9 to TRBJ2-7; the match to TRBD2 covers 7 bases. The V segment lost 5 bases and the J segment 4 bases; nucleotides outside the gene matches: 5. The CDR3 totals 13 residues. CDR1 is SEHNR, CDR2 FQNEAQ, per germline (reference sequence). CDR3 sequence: CASSPRTSYEQYF. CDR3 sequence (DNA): TGTGCCAGCAGCCCGCGGACTAGTTACGAGCAGTACTTC.

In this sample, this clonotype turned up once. CDR3 residues: CASSSQGVGPQHF. The CDR3 DNA sequence: TGTGCCAGCAGTTCACAGGGGGTCGGGCCCCAGCATTTT. The chain links TRBV6-9 to TRBJ1-5; 8 bases are a match to TRBD1. V shed 4 bases and J 9 bases; nucleotides not matched to a gene: 5. The CDR3 totals 13 residues. Germline values: CDR1 MNHGY, CDR2 SVAAGI.

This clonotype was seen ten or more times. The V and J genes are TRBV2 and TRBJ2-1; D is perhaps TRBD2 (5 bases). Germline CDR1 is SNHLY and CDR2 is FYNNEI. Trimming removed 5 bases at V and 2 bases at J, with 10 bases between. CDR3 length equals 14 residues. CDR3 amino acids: CASSWSGPYNEQFF. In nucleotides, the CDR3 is TGTGCCAGCAGTTGGAGCGGACCCTACAATGAGCAGTTCTTC.

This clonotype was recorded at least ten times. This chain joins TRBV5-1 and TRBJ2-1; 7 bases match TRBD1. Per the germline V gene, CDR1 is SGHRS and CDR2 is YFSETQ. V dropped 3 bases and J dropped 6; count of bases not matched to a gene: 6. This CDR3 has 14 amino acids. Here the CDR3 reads CASSSGGTGNEQFF. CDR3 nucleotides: TGCGCCAGCAGCTCAGGGGGAACAGGCAATGAGCAGTTCTTC.

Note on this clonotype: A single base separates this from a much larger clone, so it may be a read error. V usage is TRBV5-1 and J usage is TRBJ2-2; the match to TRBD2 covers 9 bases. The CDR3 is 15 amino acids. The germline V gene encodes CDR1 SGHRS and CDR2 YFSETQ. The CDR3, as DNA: TGCGCCAGCAGCTTGCGACTAGCGGAAACCGGGGAGCTGCTTTTT. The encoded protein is CASSLRLAETGELLF.

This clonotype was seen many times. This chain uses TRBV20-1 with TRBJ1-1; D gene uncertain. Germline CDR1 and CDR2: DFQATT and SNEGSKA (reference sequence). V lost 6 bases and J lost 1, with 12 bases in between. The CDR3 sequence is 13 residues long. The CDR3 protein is CSAAGWENTEAFF. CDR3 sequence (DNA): TGCAGTGCCGCGGGTTGGGAGAACACTGAAGCTTTCTTT.

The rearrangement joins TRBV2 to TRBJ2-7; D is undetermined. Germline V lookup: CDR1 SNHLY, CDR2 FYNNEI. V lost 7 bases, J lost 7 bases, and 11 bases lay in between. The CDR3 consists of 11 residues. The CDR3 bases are TGTGCCAGCACCAGGAACTATGAGCAGTACTTC. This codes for CASTRNYEQYF.

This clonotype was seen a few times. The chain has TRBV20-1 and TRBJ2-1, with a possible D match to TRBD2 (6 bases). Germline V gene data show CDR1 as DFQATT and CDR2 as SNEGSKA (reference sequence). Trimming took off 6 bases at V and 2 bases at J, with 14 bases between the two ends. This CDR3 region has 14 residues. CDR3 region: CSAAPSAPYNEQFF. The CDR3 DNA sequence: TGCAGTGCAGCCCCTAGCGCCCCCTACAATGAGCAGTTCTTC.

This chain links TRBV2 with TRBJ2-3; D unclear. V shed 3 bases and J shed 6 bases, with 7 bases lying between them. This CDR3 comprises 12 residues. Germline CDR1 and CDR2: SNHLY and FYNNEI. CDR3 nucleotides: TGTGCCAGCAGTGATTGGCCTGATACGCAGTATTTT. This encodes CASSDWPDTQYF.

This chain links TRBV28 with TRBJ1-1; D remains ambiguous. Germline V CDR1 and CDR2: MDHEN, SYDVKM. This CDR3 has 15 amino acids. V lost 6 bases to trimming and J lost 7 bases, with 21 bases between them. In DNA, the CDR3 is TGTGCCAGCAGAGACGGTCGATTGTTTGGGCTTGAAGCTTTCTTT. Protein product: CASRDGRLFGLEAFF.